This T cell receptor beta chain emerged from a study of blood T cell repertoires in COVID-19. Study background: Samples taken during acute and convalescent COVID-19 were collected in the United States, Italy and Spain. PBMCs, B-cell-depleted T cells, or T cells provided the cDNA or gDNA that made up the material.

The protocol was immunoSEQ multiplex PCR, while the TCRdb copy is restricted to in-frame clones and leaves out a portion. The data contain around 370,000 clones, roughly 91% of them singletons. V was pared by 0 bases and J by 4 bases, with 9 bases between. From germline, CDR1 is SGHVS and CDR2 FQNEAQ. This CDR3 contains 14 residues. The origin of this receptor is a woman aged 18-35 years who had recovered from COVID-19. The specimen sequenced was PBMCs or T cells enriched from blood (not recorded which). The chain couples TRBV7-8 to TRBJ1-2, with D maybe TRBD1 (5 bases). The CDR3 DNA reads TGTGCCAGCAGCTTAGCTCGGGGGGGCTATGGCTACACCTTC. This encodes CASSLARGGYGYTF.